This T cell receptor beta chain was sequenced for a study of tumor-infiltrating lymphocytes in primary liver carcinoma. Reverse transcription of around 500 ng total RNA with a constant-region primer produced TCR beta cDNA. Researchers made the TCR beta libraries by running three nested multiplex PCR rounds with slightly modified ARM-PCR. Use of TRBV1-TRBV30 forward primers with a C-beta reverse primer characterized the first two PCR rounds, which lasted around 11 cycles each. TCRdb re-called the multiplex PCR reads through MiXCR, storing one row per CDR3 protein. Among 90,000 to 140,000 distinct CDR3 sequences, roughly 85% were seen once, and the ten largest hold under 25%. Comment on this clonotype: The junction differs from germline at one of its ends, possibly a read error.

The CDR3 totals 14 residues. CDR1 is MDHEN, CDR2 SYDVKM, per germline. Bulk tissue was left unsorted, and RNA and DNA were co-extracted from 20-30 mg of it. The rearrangement uses TRBV28 and TRBJ2-7, with a tentative D call TRBD2 (6 bases). The sequence was collected from a man between 40 and 49 years old with primary liver carcinoma and hepatitis B virus infection. The sequenced sample was liver tumor tissue from sampling region 3. Subset defined: tumor region T3, left-lateral pole. The CDR3, as DNA: TGTGCCAGCACCCCGCGACTAGTGGGAACCGAGCAGTATTTC. Protein product: CASTPRLVGTEQYF.